The 15 T cell receptor beta chains in this list originate from one sample, sequenced in a study of T-cell memory formation after mild COVID-19. TCRdb processed the 5' RACE reads anew with MiXCR; each CDR3 protein has one entry. The data contain more than 350,000 distinct CDR3 sequences, roughly 20% of them singletons. Sequenced: PBMCs or a T cell subset sorted from them (not recorded which). The receptor source for this set is an adult woman who had mild COVID-19 (a few samples of this study predate the infection). Cell type and time point are not known.

A few counts support this clonotype. The chain uses TRBV6-5 and TRBJ1-2, with TRBD1 identical over 7 bases. The ends lost 5 bases at V and 3 bases at J; junction bases unmatched: 6. The CDR3 has 14 residues. Germline V lookup: CDR1 MNHEY, CDR2 SVGAGI. CDR3 sequence (DNA): TGTGCCAGCAGTCAATTGGGGACAGACTATGGCTACACCTTC. This gives the protein CASSQLGTDYGYTF.

This clonotype has only a few counts. This rearrangement joins TRBV19 to TRBJ2-4, with 12 bases aligning to TRBD2. Per germline, CDR1 LNHDA and CDR2 SQIVND (reference sequence). J gave up 6 bases and V 9 bases, and 9 bases lay outside the gene matches. This CDR3 region has 15 residues. The CDR3, as DNA: TGTGCCAGCTCTCGACTAGCGGGAGTTGGAAACATTCAGTACTTC. The encoded protein is CASSRLAGVGNIQYF.

The chain uses TRBV24-1 and TRBJ1-5; a weak D match, TRBD1 (5 bases). The V gene lost 3 bases and the J gene lost 2 bases, with 7 bases spanning the gap. Germline assignment: CDR1 KGHDR and CDR2 SFDVKD. The CDR3 has 14 amino acids. CDR3 nucleotide sequence: TGTGCCACCAGTGATGGGACGGGCAATCAGCCCCAGCATTTT. This gives the protein CATSDGTGNQPQHF.

The chain recombines TRBV13 with TRBJ2-7, with 8 bases aligning to TRBD1. With V trimmed by 5 bases and J by 5 bases, 11 bases remained unmatched. The CDR3 is 15 amino acids. Per the germline V gene, CDR1 is PRHDT and CDR2 is FYEKMQ (reference sequence). The CDR3 DNA is TGTGCCAGCAGCCTCCGAGGACAGGGTTTTAACGAGCAGTACTTC. Amino acid sequence: CASSLRGQGFNEQYF.

This chain links TRBV20-1 with TRBJ2-5; 7 bases are a match to TRBD1. Trimming took 5 bases from V and 3 from J; bases not matched to a gene: 6. The CDR3 sequence is 13 residues long. In germline, CDR1 is DFQATT, CDR2 SNEGSKA (reference sequence). In DNA, the CDR3 is TGCAGTGCTCGCCGGACAGGCGAAGAGACCCAGTACTTC. Residues: CSARRTGEETQYF.

This clonotype was counted only a few times. The chain employs TRBV15 and TRBJ2-4, with a tentative D call TRBD2 (6 bases). The V and J ends lost 0 bases and 9 bases respectively, with 15 bases between them. The CDR3 is made up of 15 amino acids. Germline CDR1 and CDR2: LNHNV and YYDKDF (reference sequence). CDR3 in amino acids: CATSRDPSGLSIQYF. In DNA, the CDR3 is TGTGCCACCAGCAGAGATCCCAGCGGGTTGAGCATTCAGTACTTC.

This rearrangement joins TRBV5-6 to TRBJ1-6; D is perhaps TRBD1 (6 bases). The V and J ends lost 1 base and 8 bases respectively, with 10 bases between them. The CDR3 extends over 14 amino acids. CDR1 SGHDT and CDR2 YYEEEE come from the germline V gene. The CDR3 sequence is CASSLFRGDSPLHF. CDR3 coding DNA: TGTGCCAGCAGCTTGTTCAGGGGTGATTCACCCCTCCACTTT.

A few counts support this clonotype. This chain joins TRBV11-2 and TRBJ2-2; D could derive from TRBD1 or TRBD2 (6 bases each). Trimming took off 1 base at V and 2 bases at J, with 11 bases between the two ends. From germline, CDR1 is SGHAT and CDR2 FQNNGV. The CDR3 consists of 16 residues. The CDR3 here is CASSLGRGRNTGELFF. CDR3 in DNA: TGTGCCAGCAGCTTAGGCCGGGGGCGCAACACCGGGGAGCTGTTTTTT.

This clonotype has just a few counts. V and J are TRBV20-1 and TRBJ1-3, with unresolved D. Germline V gives CDR1 DFQATT, CDR2 SNEGSKA (reference sequence). The CDR3 has 13 residues. Trimming cost V 2 bases and J 1 base, with 6 bases left between them. The CDR3 spells CSARKGSGNTIYF. The CDR3 bases are TGCAGTGCTAGAAAAGGATCTGGAAACACCATATATTTT.

This clonotype was observed a few times. The CDR3 nucleotides read TGTGCCAGCAGCCGTTTATTCGCGAACACTGAAGCTTTCTTT. Amino acids: CASSRLFANTEAFF. This chain uses TRBV7-2 with TRBJ1-1; unclear D gene. CDR1 is SGHTA, CDR2 FQGNSA, per germline. V lost 5 bases to trimming and J lost 1 base, with 11 bases between them. The CDR3 is 14 residues long.

The genes are TRBV7-2 and TRBJ2-1, with unresolved D. CDR1 is SGHTA and CDR2 is FQGNSA in the germline V gene. The V gene lost 0 bases and the J gene lost 5 bases, with 5 bases spanning the gap. The CDR3 has 13 amino acids. The CDR3 DNA is TGTGCCAGCAGCTTAGCCAGCAACAATGAGCAGTTCTTC. Translating it yields CASSLASNNEQFF. The full variable domain, in which reference TRBV7-2 and TRBJ2-1 provide the parts outside the CDR3, is GAGVSQSPSNKVTEKGKDVELRCDPISGHTALYWYRQSLGQGLEFLIYFQGNSAPDKSGLPSDRFSAERTGGSVSTLTIQRTQQEDSAVYLCASSLASNNEQFFGPGTRLTVL.

The gene calls are TRBV5-5 and TRBJ2-2; D perhaps matches TRBD1 (5 bases). V lost 4 bases and J lost 1, with 17 bases in between. The CDR3 sequence is 17 residues long. Germline CDR1 reads SGHKS; CDR2 reads YYEKEE (reference sequence). CDR3 nucleotide sequence: TGTGCCAGCAGCGAACTCGGGCAGGGTAGGAACACCGGGGAGCTGTTTTTT. Protein product: CASSELGQGRNTGELFF.

V usage is TRBV7-9 and J usage is TRBJ1-1, with D maybe TRBD1 (5 bases). CDR3 length: 15 residues. CDR1 SEHNR and CDR2 FQNEAQ come from the germline V gene (reference sequence). The V end was cut by 5 bases, the J end by 2 bases, with 15 bases between. The CDR3 coding sequence is TGTGCCAGCAGCCAACGTGACAGAACTAACACTGAAGCTTTCTTT. Residues: CASSQRDRTNTEAFF.

V and J are TRBV29-1 and TRBJ1-1; 8 positions agree with TRBD1. With V trimmed by 5 bases and J by 11 bases, 13 bases remained unmatched. CDR3 length: 13 residues. CDR1 SQVTM and CDR2 ANQGSEA come from the germline V gene. The CDR3 protein is CSVPGTGEIRAFF. Written as DNA, the CDR3 is TGCAGCGTTCCCGGGACAGGAGAAATACGGGCTTTCTTT.

A few counts support this clonotype. This rearrangement joins TRBV29-1 to TRBJ2-5; no clear D gene. Trimming took 7 bases from V and 1 from J, leaving 10 bases between them. The CDR3 length is 12 residues. Germline CDR1 and CDR2: SQVTM and ANQGSEA. CDR3 loop: CSARQTQETQYF. The DNA of the CDR3 is TGCAGCGCCCGACAAACCCAAGAGACCCAGTACTTC.